This is a list of T cell receptor beta chains from one sample in a study of cytomegalovirus exposure and HLA in healthy donors. Only in-frame clones appear in the TCRdb table, and some are missing; sequencing was by immunoSEQ multiplex PCR. The table includes tens of thousands of clones, approximately 80% detected once. The sample consisted of PBMCs. The receptors originated from a man aged 25 to 40 in good health and CMV-seronegative. Each CDR3 is given with its conserved first and last residue. D genes are given only for firm matches. Size values are once, few and many counts, or a class for expanded clones, and some rows have none.

>few|TRBV5-4|TRBD1|TRBJ1-2
CASSSLRDSTNYGYTF
TGTGCCAGCAGCTCTTTAAGGGACAGTACTAACTATGGCTACACCTTC
>-|TRBV5-1|TRBD2|TRBJ2-5
CASSSSGAETQYF
TGCGCCAGCAGCTCTAGCGGGGCTGAGACCCAGTACTTC
>few|TRBV28|-|TRBJ2-3
CASSLPRTVTDTQYF
TGTGCCAGCAGTTTGCCGCGGACAGTCACAGATACGCAGTATTTT
>-|TRBV7-2|-|TRBJ2-5
CASSLYGVEGETQYF
TGTGCCAGCAGCTTATACGGGGTCGAGGGAGAGACCCAGTACTTC
>-|TRBV29-1|TRBD1|TRBJ1-1
CSAENDRGGTEAFF
TGCAGCGCCGAAAATGACAGGGGTGGGACTGAAGCTTTCTTT
>-|TRBV21-1|-|TRBJ2-2
CASSKAGNSGSSGGELFF
TGTGCCAGCAGCAAAGCAGGTAATAGCGGGAGCTCTGGCGGGGAGCTGTTTTTT
>-|TRBV5-5|-|TRBJ1-4
CASTGGADATNEKLFF
TGTGCCAGCACCGGGGGGGCGGACGCAACTAATGAAAAACTGTTTTTT
>-|TRBV4-2|-|TRBJ1-1
CASSQEPPAAEAFF
TGTGCCAGCAGCCAAGAACCCCCGGCGGCTGAGGCTTTCTTT
>few|TRBV2|TRBD1|TRBJ2-7
CASSDREYEQYF
TGTGCCAGCAGCGACAGGGAGTACGAGCAGTACTTC
>-|TRBV2|-|TRBJ2-7
CASSEQSPYFQYF
TGTGCCAGCAGTGAACAGTCGCCGTATTTTCAGTACTTC
>few|TRBV4-2|-|TRBJ2-7
CASSQVSGSSGEQYF
TGTGCCAGCAGCCAAGTGAGCGGGTCATCTGGAGAGCAGTACTTC
>-|TRBV11-2|TRBD1|TRBJ2-7
CASSFPSGQIYEQYF
TGTGCCAGCAGCTTCCCATCGGGACAGATCTACGAGCAGTACTTC
>-|TRBV7-9|TRBD1|TRBJ2-7
CASSETGTGNTYEQYF
TGTGCCAGCAGCGAAACCGGGACAGGGAACACCTACGAGCAGTACTTC
>few|TRBV29-1|-|TRBJ2-6
CSVEQGSPSGANVLTF
TGCAGCGTTGAGCAGGGTAGCCCCTCTGGGGCCAACGTCCTGACTTTC
>once|TRBV5-1|-|TRBJ2-1
CASSLEWPAYNEQFF
TGCGCCAGCAGCTTGGAATGGCCCGCTTACAATGAGCAGTTCTTC
>-|TRBV27|-|TRBJ2-7
CASSWTLGRDYEQYF
TGTGCCAGCAGCTGGACTCTGGGCAGGGACTACGAGCAGTACTTC
>-|TRBV19|-|TRBJ2-1
CASSFSGADNEQFF
TGTGCCAGTAGTTTCAGCGGAGCGGACAATGAGCAGTTCTTC
>-|TRBV2|-|TRBJ2-3
CASRDGLSTDTQYF
TGTGCCAGCCGCGACGGGTTGAGCACAGATACGCAGTATTTT
>-|TRBV28|-|TRBJ2-2
CASRVPPRGGPGELFF
TGTGCCAGCAGAGTCCCCCCAAGAGGCGGTCCCGGGGAGCTGTTTTTT
>-|TRBV18|-|TRBJ1-2
CASSPDSGYTF
TGTGCCAGCTCACCAGACAGTGGCTACACCTTC
>once|TRBV5-1|TRBD2|TRBJ2-5
CASSLVERTSGETQYF
TGCGCCAGCAGCCTGGTGGAAAGGACTAGCGGAGAGACCCAGTACTTC
>-|TRBV4-3|TRBD1|TRBJ2-2
CASSQDHGTGRNTGELFF
TGCGCCAGCAGCCAAGATCACGGGACAGGGAGGAACACCGGGGAGCTGTTTTTT
>-|TRBV5-4|TRBD2|TRBJ2-1
CASSLGLAEYNEQFF
TGTGCCAGCAGCTTGGGACTAGCGGAGTACAATGAGCAGTTCTTC
>-|TRBV4-1|TRBD2|TRBJ2-5
CASSQDPSSAGAGETQYF
TGCGCCAGCAGCCAAGATCCGAGTTCTGCGGGAGCGGGGGAGACCCAGTACTTC
>-|TRBV18|TRBD1|TRBJ1-5
CASSAGQIYNQPQHF
TGTGCCAGCTCCGCGGGACAGATCTACAATCAGCCCCAGCATTTT
>-|TRBV30|TRBD1|TRBJ2-3
CAWVRTGDTQYF
TGTGCCTGGGTTAGGACAGGAGATACGCAGTATTTT
>-|TRBV29-1|-|TRBJ2-7
CSVGGGAYEQYF
TGCAGCGTTGGAGGAGGGGCCTACGAGCAGTACTTC
>-|TRBV18|-|TRBJ1-3
CASSPNAGAAGNTIYF
TGTGCCAGCTCACCAAATGCGGGGGCCGCTGGAAACACCATATATTTT
>-|TRBV19|TRBD1|TRBJ1-1
CASSLDRENTEAFF
TGTGCCAGTAGTCTAGACAGGGAGAACACTGAAGCTTTCTTT
>-|TRBV25-1|-|TRBJ1-2
CASSWSEYGYTF
TGTGCCAGCAGTTGGTCTGAGTATGGCTACACCTTC
>-|TRBV5-8|-|TRBJ2-5
CASTLRGQARETQYF
TGTGCCAGCACTCTACGAGGCCAAGCCCGAGAGACCCAGTACTTC